This T cell receptor (beta chain) appears in the sequencing data of a study of lymphopenia after photon versus proton radiotherapy. Whole-study results and caveats: Better survival with proton therapy was suggested as possible, not demonstrated. After the lymphocyte nadir, photon-treated repertoires showed oligoclonal expansion, especially of CD8+ Temra cells.

Concerning this clone itself: Its antigen is unknown.

Libraries were prepared by immunoSEQ multiplex PCR; TCRdb keeps only in-frame clonotypes and omits some of them. The table shows fewer than 50,000 clones, with approximately 85% occurring only once. V gave up 0 bases and J gave up 3 bases, with 13 bases separating them. CDR1 is SGHKS, CDR2 YYEKEE, per germline (reference sequence). The CDR3 is made up of 15 amino acids. The source was peripheral blood, collected from a patient treated with photon-based radiotherapy. The V call is TRBV5-5, the J call TRBJ2-7, with D tentatively TRBD1 (5 bases). This receptor was taken from a man in his forties or fifties with gastric cancer. CDR3 residues: CASSLVRTQGYEQYF. The CDR3 DNA follows: TGTGCCAGCAGCTTGGTCCGGACGCAGGGCTACGAGCAGTACTTC.